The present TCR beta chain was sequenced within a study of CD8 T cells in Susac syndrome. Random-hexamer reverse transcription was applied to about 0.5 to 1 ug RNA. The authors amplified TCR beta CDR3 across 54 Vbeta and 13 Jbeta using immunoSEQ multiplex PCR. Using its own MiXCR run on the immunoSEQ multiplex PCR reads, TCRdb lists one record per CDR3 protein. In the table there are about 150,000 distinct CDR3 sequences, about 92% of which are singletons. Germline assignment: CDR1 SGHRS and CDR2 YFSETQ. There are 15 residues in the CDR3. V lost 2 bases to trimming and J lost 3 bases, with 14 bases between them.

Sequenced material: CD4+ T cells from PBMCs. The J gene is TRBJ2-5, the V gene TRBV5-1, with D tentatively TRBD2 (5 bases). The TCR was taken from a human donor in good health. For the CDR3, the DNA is TGCGCCAGCAGCTTACCGGTGGGAGAGGAAGAGACCCAGTACTTC. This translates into CASSLPVGEEETQYF.